This T cell receptor beta chain is from a study of blood T cells in healthy people across ages. As concerns this clonotype: The antigen is undetermined.

A sample-barcoded 5' primer and a J-beta primer mix were used in a second PCR of about 6 to 12 cycles. Every cDNA molecule bore a tag from a template-switch adaptor containing 12 random nucleotides. From the 5' RACE reads, TCRdb called clonotypes with MiXCR, one entry per CDR3 protein. Of about 800,000 distinct CDR3 sequences listed, around 25% are singletons. Whole-study findings and limits: More naive CD4+ cells and higher diversity were found in long-lived than in aged donors.

This CDR3 has 15 amino acids. Germline V gene sequence: CDR1 SNHLY, CDR2 FYNNEI. V was trimmed by 10 bases and J by 1 base, leaving 19 bases between them. These data also formed part of another study, on T cells of mothers and their children.

Material: blood. This TCR was sampled from a boy aged 5 to 17 in good health. The rearrangement joins TRBV2 to TRBJ2-5; possible D gene TRBD2, 5 bases. The CDR3 bases are TGTGCCACCTACCCAACCCTGGACTCCCAAGAGACCCAGTACTTC. The encoded protein is CATYPTLDSQETQYF.